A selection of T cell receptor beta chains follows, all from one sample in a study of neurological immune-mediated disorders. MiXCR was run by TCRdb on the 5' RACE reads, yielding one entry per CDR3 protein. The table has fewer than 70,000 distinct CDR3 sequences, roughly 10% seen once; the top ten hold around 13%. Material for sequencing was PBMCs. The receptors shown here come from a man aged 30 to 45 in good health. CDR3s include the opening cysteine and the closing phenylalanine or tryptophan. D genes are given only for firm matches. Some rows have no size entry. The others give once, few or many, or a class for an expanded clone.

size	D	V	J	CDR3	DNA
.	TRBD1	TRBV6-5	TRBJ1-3	CASSYSTRTGSGTIYF	TGTGCCAGCAGTTACTCGACGAGGACAGGTAGCGGCACCATATATTTT
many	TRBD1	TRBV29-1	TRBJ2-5	CSVATGSGETQYF	TGCAGCGTCGCGACAGGGAGCGGCGAGACCCAGTACTTC
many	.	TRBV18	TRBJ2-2	CASSPPTGELFF	TGTGCCAGCTCACCACCGACCGGGGAGCTGTTTTTT
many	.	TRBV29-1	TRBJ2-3	CSVIVGADTQYF	TGCAGCGTGATAGTGGGGGCAGATACGCAGTATTTT
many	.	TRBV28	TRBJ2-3	CASSLWGSNTDTQYF	TGTGCCAGCAGTTTATGGGGGAGTAACACAGATACGCAGTATTTT
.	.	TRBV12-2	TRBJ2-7	CASRFYLGEQYF	TGTGCAAGTCGCTTCTATCTGGGCGAGCAGTACTTC
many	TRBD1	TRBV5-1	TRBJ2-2	CASSPDRAVDTGELFF	TGCGCCAGCAGCCCAGACAGGGCGGTGGACACCGGGGAGCTGTTTTTT
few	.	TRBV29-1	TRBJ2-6	CSVEGSGANVLTF	TGCAGCGTTGAGGGCTCTGGGGCCAACGTCCTGACTTTC
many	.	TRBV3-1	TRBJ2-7	CASSQTSYEQYF	TGTGCCAGCAGCCAGACCTCCTACGAGCAGTACTTC
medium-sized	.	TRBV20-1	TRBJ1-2	CSAKWDYGYTF	TGCAGTGCTAAATGGGATTATGGCTACACCTTC
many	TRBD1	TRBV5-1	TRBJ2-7	CASSLSSGQGFYEQYF	TGCGCCAGCAGCTTGTCGAGCGGACAGGGCTTTTACGAGCAGTACTTC
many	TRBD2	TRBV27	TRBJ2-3	CASKILAGPSTDTQYF	TGTGCCAGCAAAATTCTAGCGGGCCCTAGCACAGATACGCAGTATTTT
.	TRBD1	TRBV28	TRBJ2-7	CASSWDREAYEQYF	TGTGCCAGCAGTTGGGACAGGGAGGCCTACGAGCAGTACTTC
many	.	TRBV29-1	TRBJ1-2	CSVDGYTF	TGCAGCGTTGATGGCTACACCTTC
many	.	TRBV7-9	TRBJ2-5	CASSLGGTAQETQYF	TGTGCCAGCAGCTTAGGTGGCACGGCCCAAGAGACCCAGTACTTC
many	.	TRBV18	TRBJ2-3	CASSPQRKTRSTDTQYF	TGTGCCAGCTCACCACAGAGGAAAACTCGAAGCACAGATACGCAGTATTTT
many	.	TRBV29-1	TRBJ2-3	CSVAGVGGGTDTQYF	TGCAGCGTTGCTGGGGTGGGCGGCGGCACAGATACGCAGTATTTT
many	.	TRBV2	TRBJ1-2	CASSEVGNSYGYTF	TGTGCCAGCAGTGAAGTAGGCAACAGCTATGGCTACACCTTC
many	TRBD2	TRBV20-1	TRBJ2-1	CSAQIAGSSYNEQFF	TGCAGTGCTCAGATAGCGGGATCCTCCTACAATGAGCAGTTCTTC
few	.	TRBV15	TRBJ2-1	CATSSKTLRYNEQFF	TGTGCCACCAGCAGCAAAACCCTGAGATACAATGAGCAGTTCTTC
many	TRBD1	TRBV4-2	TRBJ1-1	CASTQGGGTEAFF	TGTGCCAGCACTCAGGGGGGCGGCACTGAAGCTTTCTTT
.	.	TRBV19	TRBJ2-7	CATGQLYEQYF	TGTGCCACCGGACAGCTCTACGAGCAGTACTTC
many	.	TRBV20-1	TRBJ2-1	CCGRNNEQFF	TGCTGCGGACGCAACAATGAGCAGTTCTTC
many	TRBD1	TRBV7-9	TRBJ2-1	CASSLAGQGYNEQFF	TGTGCCAGCAGCTTAGCAGGACAGGGTTACAATGAGCAGTTCTTC
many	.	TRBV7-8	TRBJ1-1	CASSLDGKAFF	TGTGCCAGCAGCTTAGATGGGAAGGCTTTCTTT
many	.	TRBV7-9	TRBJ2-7	CASSFQAREQYF	TGTGCCAGCAGCTTTCAAGCGCGGGAGCAGTACTTC
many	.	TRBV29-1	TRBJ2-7	CSAGTASYEQYF	TGCAGCGCCGGGACCGCCTCCTACGAGCAGTACTTC
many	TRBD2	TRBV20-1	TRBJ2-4	CSAHRLREGRAKNIQYF	TGCAGTGCACATAGATTGCGGGAGGGCCGGGCCAAAAACATTCAGTACTTC
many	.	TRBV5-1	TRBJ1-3	CASSLQGLAGNTIYF	TGCGCCAGCAGCTTGCAGGGTCTAGCGGGAAACACCATATATTTT
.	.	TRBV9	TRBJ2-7	CDSSFGVGSYEQYF	TGTGACAGCAGTTTTGGTGTGGGCTCCTACGAGCAGTACTTC
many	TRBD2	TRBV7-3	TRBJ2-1	CASSSLGGTAAHEQFF	TGTGCCAGCAGCTCCCTGGGGGGGACTGCAGCCCATGAGCAGTTCTTC
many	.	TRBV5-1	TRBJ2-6	CASSLKLTF	TGCGCCAGCAGCTTAAAGCTGACTTTC
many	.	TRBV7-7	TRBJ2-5	CASSRRVSVQETQYF	TGTGCCAGCAGCCGCAGGGTTAGCGTGCAAGAGACCCAGTACTTC
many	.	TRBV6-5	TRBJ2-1	CASSYGGDEQFF	TGTGCCAGCAGTTACGGGGGCGATGAGCAGTTCTTC
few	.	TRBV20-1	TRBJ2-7	CSARTGLQSLTYEQYF	TGCAGTGCTAGGACGGGACTCCAATCTTTAACCTACGAGCAGTACTTC
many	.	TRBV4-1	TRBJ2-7	CASSQESVFYEQYF	TGCGCCAGCAGCCAAGAATCGGTATTCTACGAGCAGTACTTC
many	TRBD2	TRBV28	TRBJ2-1	CASSPTGMGLAGDEQFF	TGTGCCAGCAGTCCAACGGGTATGGGACTAGCGGGGGATGAGCAGTTCTTC
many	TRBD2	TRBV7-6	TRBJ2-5	CASSFGSGRGETQYF	TGTGCCAGCAGCTTCGGTAGCGGGAGAGGGGAGACCCAGTACTTC
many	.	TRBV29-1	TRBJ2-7	CSVVRTDYEQYF	TGCAGCGTTGTAAGGACTGACTACGAGCAGTACTTC